These 12 T cell receptor beta chains came from one sample sequenced in a study of T-cell reconstitution after alpha-beta-depleted transplantation in children (dated by TCRdb to 2016 to 2017). Receptors were amplified or captured by PCR. TCRdb lists the instrument as Illumina HiSeq 2500. Molecular barcoding was employed in the preparation of TCR libraries, with unique molecular identifiers being used to normalize TCRbeta repertoire quantification. The public reads were reanalyzed by TCRdb: fastp trimming at Q25, MiXCR alignment, in-frame beta chains only. Merged by CDR3 protein, the rows form single entries marked with the most common genes and DNA. The sample has 200,000 to 250,000 distinct CDR3 sequences on record, about a tenth of them singletons. Jointly, the top ten make up 25% to 30% of the sample. The treatment or condition label, read with the paper, signifies: allogeneic hematopoietic cell transplantation with graft depleted of TCRalphabeta T cells and CD19 B cells.

Sequencing used PBMCs, obtained before TCRalphabeta/CD19-depleted stem cell transplant. These receptors were collected from a child younger than two with acute myeloid leukemia, due to receive a stem cell transplant.

This clonotype was counted ten times or more. This chain joins TRBV5-1 and TRBJ2-7, with 11 bases lining up with TRBD1. Trimming cost V 5 bases and J 6 bases; bases outside gene matches: 4. The CDR3 runs 13 residues. Germline V gene sequence: CDR1 SGHRS, CDR2 YFSETQ. CDR3: CASRGTGGLEQYF. The CDR3 DNA reads TGCGCCAGCAGGGGGACAGGGGGTCTCGAGCAGTACTTC. Supplemented by reference TRBV5-1 and TRBJ2-7, the full variable domain reads KAGVTQTPRYLIKTRGQQVTLSCSPISGHRSVSWYQQTPGQGLQFLFEYFSETQRNKGNFPGRFSGRQFSNSRSEMNVSTLELGDSALYLCASRGTGGLEQYFGPGTRLTVT.

This clonotype was seen at least ten times. The chain combines TRBV3-1 with TRBJ2-4; the D is unclear. Looked up from germline, CDR1 is LGHDT and CDR2 is YNNKEL (reference sequence). This CDR3 contains 16 residues. Trimming cost V 0 bases and J 5 bases, with 14 bases left between them. The CDR3 sequence: CASSQDWRRRENIQYF. For the CDR3, the DNA is TGTGCCAGCAGCCAAGATTGGCGGAGAAGGGAAAACATTCAGTACTTC. Combining the CDR3 with reference TRBV3-1 and TRBJ2-4 gives the whole variable domain DTAVSQTPKYLVTQMGNDKSIKCEQNLGHDTMYWYKQDSKKFLKIMFSYNNKELIINETVPNRFSPKSPDKAHLNLHINSLELGDSAVYFCASSQDWRRRENIQYFGAGTRLSVL.

This clonotype was counted ten times or more. The chain couples TRBV28 to TRBJ1-1, with TRBD1 identical over 7 bases. With V trimmed by 2 bases and J by 0 bases, 3 bases remained unmatched. The V gene's germline CDR1 is MDHEN and CDR2 SYDVKM. The CDR3 covers 15 residues. CDR3 in DNA: TGTGCCAGCAGTTTACCGGGACAGATGAACACTGAAGCTTTCTTT. This sequence encodes CASSLPGQMNTEAFF.

The sample holds many counts of this clonotype. This chain uses TRBV6-5 with TRBJ2-7, with unresolved D. Trimming left V 0 bases short and J 7 bases short, with 16 bases between. Germline assignment: CDR1 MNHEY and CDR2 SVGAGI. The CDR3 covers 15 residues. CDR3 region: CASSYSRSSVGEQYF. CDR3 nucleotides: TGTGCCAGCAGTTACTCGAGGTCTAGTGTCGGAGAGCAGTACTTC.

The V and J genes are TRBV7-2 and TRBJ2-7; D remains ambiguous. Looked up from germline, CDR1 is SGHTA and CDR2 is FQGNSA. The CDR3 is 13 amino acids. Trimming left V 1 base short and J 3 bases short, with 7 bases between. The CDR3, as DNA: TGTGCCAGCAGCTTAGGGCAGATCTACGAGCAGTACTTC. Amino acid sequence: CASSLGQIYEQYF.

Concerning this clonotype itself: A much larger clone differs by one base, so this may be a read error. The genes are TRBV4-3 and TRBJ1-2; D is uncertain. Germline CDR1 LGHNA, CDR2 YSLEER. The CDR3 is 14 residues long. The CDR3 protein is CASSQDGEIYGYPF. The DNA of the CDR3 is TGCGCCAGCAGCCAAGATGGGGAAATCTATGGCTACCCCTTC.

This clonotype was seen many times. The chain carries TRBV20-1 and TRBJ2-7; D unclear. The CDR3 is 12 amino acids. V lost 1 base, J lost 7 bases, and 11 bases lay in between. Germline V lookup: CDR1 DFQATT, CDR2 SNEGSKA (reference sequence). The CDR3 reads CSARVAKLEQYF. The CDR3 bases are TGCAGTGCTAGAGTTGCCAAACTAGAGCAGTACTTC.

This clonotype was found a few times. The chain has TRBV5-5 and TRBJ1-4, with 9 positions matching TRBD1. Germline CDR1 and CDR2: SGHKS and YYEKEE (reference sequence). V lost 4 bases, J lost 8 bases, and 9 bases stayed unmatched. The CDR3 is 15 residues long. The CDR3 sequence is CASSQQQGAVEKLFF. In DNA, the CDR3 is TGTGCCAGCAGCCAGCAACAGGGGGCGGTGGAAAAACTGTTTTTT.

This clonotype was seen many times. The chain recombines TRBV7-2 with TRBJ2-3, with D hard to call. CDR1 SGHTA and CDR2 FQGNSA come from the germline V gene. The CDR3 length is 17 residues. V lost 3 bases, J lost 2 bases, and 18 bases lay in between. CDR3 loop: CASSFVSGPSPTDTQYF. CDR3 DNA sequence: TGTGCCAGCAGCTTCGTCTCGGGTCCAAGTCCCACAGATACGCAGTATTTT.

As for this clonotype: A junction boundary mismatches the germline segment, possibly from a read error. The chain employs TRBV2 and TRBJ2-1, with D perhaps being TRBD1 or TRBD2 (6 bases each). The CDR3 is made up of 13 amino acids. Germline V gene data show CDR1 as SNHLY and CDR2 as FYNNEI. DNA for the CDR3: TGTGCCAACAGGGACTCTTCCTACAATGAGCGGTTCTTC. Translation gives CANRDSSYNERFF.

This clonotype was seen repeatedly, ten times or more. The J gene is TRBJ2-1, the V gene TRBV5-1, with D maybe TRBD1 (6 bases). Germline V lookup: CDR1 SGHRS, CDR2 YFSETQ. The CDR3 loop spans 15 amino acids. Trimming took 5 bases from V and 0 from J, leaving 12 bases between them. Here the CDR3 reads CASRSTGSSYNEQFF. The CDR3 DNA is TGCGCCAGCAGGTCTACAGGGAGCTCCTACAATGAGCAGTTCTTC.

The V gene is TRBV2, the J gene TRBJ1-1; TRBD1 might be the D (6 bases). V gave up 0 bases and J gave up 7 bases, with 15 bases separating them. CDR3 length: 15 amino acids. Germline V gene data show CDR1 as SNHLY and CDR2 as FYNNEI. The CDR3 bases are TGTGCCAGCAGTGAAGCGCAATGGACAGTTGTTGAAGCTTTCTTT. It codes for CASSEAQWTVVEAFF. Looking up the rest from reference TRBV2 and TRBJ1-1 gives the full variable domain: EPEVTQTPSHQVTQMGQEVILRCVPISNHLYFYWYRQILGQKVEFLVSFYNNEISEKSEIFDDQFSVERPDGSNFTLKIRSTKLEDSAMYFCASSEAQWTVVEAFFGQGTRLTVV.